Sequencing of this TCR beta chain was carried out in a study of blood T cell repertoires in COVID-19. Trimming left V 3 bases short and J 7 bases short, with 12 bases between. CDR1 and CDR2 (germline): MDHEN, SYDVKM. The CDR3 length is 13 residues. Original processing methods: Estimation of nucleated cell counts was performed using reference gene primer amplification. The assay was immunoSEQ multiplex PCR, and TCRdb's table has in-frame clones only and misses some. V, J and clone size were drawn from that table, and D and trimming were deduced from the DNA. The sample shows about 250,000 clones, just under 90% of them seen only once. This clone was seen only once. Enrollees, roughly 18 to 89 years old, lived in 20 to 25 US areas. Grouping used clinical history reported by participants in a survey and questionnaire.

This sequence was found in a woman in her twenties or thirties with acute COVID-19. This chain links TRBV28 with TRBJ1-2; D is unclear. Sequencing was performed on PBMCs or T cells enriched from blood (not recorded which). The CDR3 coding sequence is TGTGCCAGCAGTTTTTCCACGTACAGTGGCTACACCTTC. Residues: CASSFSTYSGYTF.